This T cell receptor beta chain is drawn from a study of shared clonotypes between healthy human individuals. The study, taken as a whole, reports: A reduction in generation probabilities was seen for non-shared clonotypes relative to those shared by all four donors.

As concerns this clone: Its antigen is undetermined.

This CDR3 has 17 amino acids. The germline V gene has CDR1 LGHNA and CDR2 YSLEER. With 0 bases clipped from V and 0 bases from J, the junction kept 6 bases outside the gene matches. Genomic DNA (from each subset) was split evenly across several immunoSEQ plates. Clones were sequenced by immunoSEQ multiplex PCR, and TCRdb holds only the in-frame ones, with some missing. The sample carries fewer than 1 million clones, approximately 96% recorded once. Naive CD8 cells lacked CD45RO, underwent positive selection for CCR7 and left out terminally differentiated effector memory CD45RA+ cells. V usage is TRBV4-3 and J usage is TRBJ2-7, with 9 nucleotides matching TRBD1. The sequencing sample was made of naive CD8+ T cells sorted from blood. The TCR was taken from a man aged 25 to 40 in good health. DNA of the CDR3: TGCGCCAGCAGCCAAGAGGGTTCGGGACAGGGCTCCTACGAGCAGTACTTC. It specifies CASSQEGSGQGSYEQYF.